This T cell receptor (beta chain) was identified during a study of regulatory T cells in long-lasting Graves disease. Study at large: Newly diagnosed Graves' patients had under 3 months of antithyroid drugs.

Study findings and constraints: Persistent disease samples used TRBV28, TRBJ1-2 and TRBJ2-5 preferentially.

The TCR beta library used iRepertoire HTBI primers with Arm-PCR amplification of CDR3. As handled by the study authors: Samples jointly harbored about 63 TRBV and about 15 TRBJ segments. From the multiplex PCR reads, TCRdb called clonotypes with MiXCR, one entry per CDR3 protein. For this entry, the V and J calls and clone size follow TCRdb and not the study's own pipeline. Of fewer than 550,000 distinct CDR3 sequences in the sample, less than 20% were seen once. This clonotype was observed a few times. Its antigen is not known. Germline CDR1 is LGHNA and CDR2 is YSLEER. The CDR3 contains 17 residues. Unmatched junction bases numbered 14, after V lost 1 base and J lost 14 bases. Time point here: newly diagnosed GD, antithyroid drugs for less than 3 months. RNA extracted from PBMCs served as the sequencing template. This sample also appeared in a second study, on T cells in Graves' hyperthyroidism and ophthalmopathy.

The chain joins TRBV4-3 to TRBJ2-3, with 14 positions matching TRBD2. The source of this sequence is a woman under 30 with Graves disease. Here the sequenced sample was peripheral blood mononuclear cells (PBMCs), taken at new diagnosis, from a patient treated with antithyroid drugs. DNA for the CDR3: TGCGCCAGCAGCCAAGCAATTTCAACCGGGACTAGCGGGAGTATGTATTTT. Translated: CASSQAISTGTSGSMYF.